Sequencing of this T cell receptor beta chain was carried out in a study of vaccination and CD4 T cells after COVID-19. Across the whole study: The convalescents, six males and four females, included two who were Hispanic. Blood was drawn a median around 72 days post second dose, range 14 to 241. Stimuli were overlapping spike peptide pools of SARS-CoV-2 and three common cold coronaviruses (HCoV-NL63, HCoV-OC43, HCoV-229E).

The CDR3 has 15 residues. The J segment lost 7 bases and the V segment lost 4 bases, leaving 7 bases of the junction unmatched. The sample's treatment: roughly ten-day PBMC culture with coronavirus spike peptide pools or control peptides (ViraFEST assay). Expansion of antigen-specific T cells with peptide pools by ViraFEST preceded sequencing of TCRs. The Oncomine TCR Beta short-read assay sequenced DNA from cultured CD4+ T cells. TCRdb independently ran MiXCR on the PCR reads; one entry per CDR3 protein. The data contain about 13,000 distinct CDR3 sequences, 25% to 35% of them singletons. Concerning this clonotype itself: Its antigen remains unknown.

The rearrangement uses TRBV12-3 or TRBV12-4 and TRBJ2-3; 11 nucleotides agree with TRBD2. Sequencing used CD4+ T cells from blood, cultured in vitro. The source is a human donor who had recovered from COVID-19. As DNA, the CDR3 is TGTGCCAGCAGTTCGGGACTAGCGGTTGGCTATACGCAGTATTTT. Amino acid sequence: CASSSGLAVGYTQYF.